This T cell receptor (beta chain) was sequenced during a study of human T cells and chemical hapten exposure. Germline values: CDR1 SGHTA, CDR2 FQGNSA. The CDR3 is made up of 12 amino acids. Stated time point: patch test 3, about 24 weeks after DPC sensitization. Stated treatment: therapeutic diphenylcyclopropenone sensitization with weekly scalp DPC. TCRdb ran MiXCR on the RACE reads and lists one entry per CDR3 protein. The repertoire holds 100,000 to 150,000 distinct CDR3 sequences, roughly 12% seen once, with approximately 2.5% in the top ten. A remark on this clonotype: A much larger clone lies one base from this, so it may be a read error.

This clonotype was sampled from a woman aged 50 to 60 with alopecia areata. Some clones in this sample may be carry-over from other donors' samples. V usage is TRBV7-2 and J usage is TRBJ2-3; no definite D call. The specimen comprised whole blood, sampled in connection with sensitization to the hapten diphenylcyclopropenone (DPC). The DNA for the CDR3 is TGTGTCAGTCGTGGGAACACAGATACGCAGTATTTT. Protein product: CVSRGNTDTQYF. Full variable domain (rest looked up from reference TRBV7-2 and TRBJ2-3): GAGVSQSPSNKVTEKGKDVELRCDPISGHTALYWYRQSLGQGLEFLIYFQGNSAPDKSGLPSDRFSAERTGGSVSTLTIQRTQQEDSAVYLCVSRGNTDTQYFGPGTRLTVL.